This passage covers 30 T cell receptor beta chains from one sample sequenced in a study of regulatory T cells in long-lasting Graves disease (dated by TCRdb to about 2021). The library was prepared using multiplex PCR. TCRdb names Illumina HiSeq 4000 as the instrument used. CDR3 regions were amplified by Arm-PCR with iRepertoire HTBI primers to construct TCR beta libraries. The raw public data were reprocessed by TCRdb itself: fastp quality trimming at Q25, MiXCR clonotype calling, in-frame beta chains only. Rows with a matching CDR3 protein are joined into one entry that keeps the most common DNA and genes. The sample contains 400,000 to 500,000 distinct CDR3 sequences, under 15% of them found a single time. The ten top clones hold over 15% of the sample. What this sample's time point label stands for: newly diagnosed GD, antithyroid drugs for less than 3 months. For both TCR sequencing and RNA sequencing, RNA was extracted from PBMCs using TRIzol.

The sample also formed part of further work on T cells in Graves' hyperthyroidism and ophthalmopathy.

Sequenced material: peripheral blood mononuclear cells (PBMCs), taken at new diagnosis, from a patient treated with antithyroid drugs. The receptors here all came from a woman aged 25 to 39 with Graves disease. Donor details come from another sample of the same person, matched by shared clones.

This clonotype was counted only a few times. The chain uses TRBV2 and TRBJ1-4, with a possible D match to TRBD1 (5 bases). The length of the CDR3 is 14 residues. V was trimmed by 5 bases and J by 7 bases, leaving 14 bases between them. Germline lookup yields CDR1 SNHLY and CDR2 FYNNEI. The CDR3 reads CASSKQVRGEKLFF. The CDR3 DNA sequence: TGTGCCAGCAGTAAACAGGTTCGTGGTGAAAAACTGTTTTTT.

This chain links TRBV10-3 with TRBJ2-1; 10 positions agree with TRBD1. The V gene end was trimmed by 10 bases and the J gene end by 8 bases; junction bases not matched to a gene: 8. The germline V gene has CDR1 ENHRY and CDR2 SYGVKD. The CDR3 contains 13 residues. The CDR3 coding sequence is TGTGCCAATCGACAGGGGGCTGCCGATGAGCAGTTCTTC. It specifies CANRQGAADEQFF.

This clonotype has only a few counts. A read error is possible here, since a much larger clone lies one base away. The chain uses TRBV28 and TRBJ2-5; 9 nucleotides agree with TRBD2. CDR1 is MDHEN and CDR2 is SYDVKM in the germline V gene. V trimming: 6 bases; J trimming: 4 bases; junction bases outside the gene matches: 3. The CDR3 has 13 residues. CDR3 amino acids: CASRGSGRETQYF. The CDR3, as DNA: TGTGCCAGCAGGGGTAGCGGGAGAGAGACCCAGTACTTC.

This clonotype was seen a handful of times. The chain recombines TRBV7-8 with TRBJ1-5; D uncertain. The CDR3 sequence is 14 residues long. CDR1 is SGHVS and CDR2 is FQNEAQ in the germline V gene. V lost 2 bases to trimming and J lost 5 bases, with 10 bases between them. CDR3 in DNA: TGTGCCAGCAGCTTAAGGCAGGAGGATCAGCCCCAGCATTTT. Translating gives CASSLRQEDQPQHF. The whole variable domain, filled in from reference TRBV7-8 and TRBJ1-5, reads GAGVSQSPRYKVAKRGQDVALRCDPISGHVSLFWYQQALGQGPEFLTYFQNEAQLDKSGLPSDRFFAERPEGSVSTLKIQRTQQEDSAVYLCASSLRQEDQPQHFGDGTRLSIL.

This clonotype has a count of ten or more. The chain carries TRBV15 and TRBJ2-7, with a tentative D call TRBD2 (5 bases). This CDR3 region has 16 residues. From germline, CDR1 is LNHNV and CDR2 YYDKDF (reference sequence). Trimming removed 0 bases from V and 0 bases from J, with 12 bases in between. CDR3 region: CATSRDRAGLSYEQYF. The CDR3 region has the DNA TGTGCCACCAGCAGAGATAGGGCGGGCCTCTCCTACGAGCAGTACTTC.

This clonotype was counted only a few times. V is TRBV6-5 and J is TRBJ2-2; 7 nucleotides align to TRBD2. J gave up 6 bases and V 4 bases, and 8 bases lay outside the gene matches. The CDR3 is 15 amino acids. Germline CDR1 and CDR2: MNHEY and SVGAGI. The CDR3 DNA is TGTGCCAGCAGTTCCGGGGGGAGTTGGGCCGGGGAGCTGTTTTTT. Translated: CASSSGGSWAGELFF.

This clonotype was found many times. The chain links TRBV3-1 to TRBJ1-2, with 7 nucleotides matching TRBD1. The length of the CDR3 is 13 residues. Trimming took 6 bases from V and 3 from J; bases not matched to a gene: 4. CDR1 LGHDT and CDR2 YNNKEL come from the germline V gene (reference sequence). For the CDR3, the DNA is TGTGCCAGCAGATTACAGGGGTACTATGGCTACACCTTC. Residues: CASRLQGYYGYTF.

The chain is built from TRBV3-1 and TRBJ2-1; 10 nucleotides agree with TRBD2. Losses at the gene ends were 4 bases for V and 4 bases for J; bases not matched to a gene: 4. Germline V gene lookup returns CDR1 LGHDT and CDR2 YNNKEL (reference sequence). The CDR3 consists of 15 residues. Here the CDR3 DNA reads TGTGCCAGCAGCCCGACTAGCGGGCAGTACAATGAGCAGTTCTTC. As protein: CASSPTSGQYNEQFF.

Concerning this clonotype itself: This sequence may be a read error, since a much larger clone differs from it by one base. The rearrangement links TRBV4-1 to TRBJ2-1; maybe TRBD2 (5 bases). The length of the CDR3 is 17 residues. From germline, CDR1 is MGHRA and CDR2 YSYEKL. The CDR3 DNA reads TGCGCCAGCAGCCAACTTAAGCGGTCTAGCTCCTACAATGAGCAGTCCTTC. Its translation: CASSQLKRSSSYNEQSF.

Worth noting for this clonotype: This may be a read error, as it is one base from a much larger clone. The chain is built from TRBV11-2 and TRBJ1-1; no firm D call. Trimming cost V 4 bases and J 1 base, with 7 bases left between them. This CDR3 region has 13 residues. The germline gives CDR1 SGHAT, CDR2 FQNNGV. CDR3: CASSWFRNTEAFF. The CDR3 DNA sequence: TGTGCCAGCAGCTGGTTCAGGAACACTGAAGCTTTCTTT.

The chain employs TRBV7-3 and TRBJ2-1, with TRBD2 matching over 9 bases. Unmatched junction bases numbered 12, after V lost 6 bases and J lost 6 bases. CDR1 and CDR2 (germline): SGHTA, FQGTGA. The CDR3 is 16 residues long. CDR3 bases: TGTGCCAGCAGTTTTGAGGCGGGAGGGCTGGGCAATGAGCAGTTCTTC. Its translation is CASSFEAGGLGNEQFF.

The V call is TRBV27, the J call TRBJ2-1; D is possibly TRBD1 or TRBD2 (5 bases each). Trimming removed 7 bases at V and 7 bases at J, with 17 bases between. The CDR3 is made up of 14 amino acids. Germline assignment: CDR1 MNHEY and CDR2 SMNVEV (reference sequence). The CDR3: CASTPGPRTNEQFF. The CDR3, as DNA: TGTGCCAGCACCCCGGGACCCAGGACGAATGAGCAGTTCTTC.

This clonotype was recorded at least ten times. The rearrangement joins TRBV11-2 to TRBJ2-7, with 10 nucleotides matching TRBD2. With V trimmed by 5 bases and J by 3 bases, 1 base remained unmatched. The CDR3 has 13 amino acids. Germline loops: CDR1 SGHAT, CDR2 FQNNGV. The CDR3 loop is CASSIAGGYEQYF. CDR3 DNA: TGTGCCAGCAGCATAGCGGGAGGCTACGAGCAGTACTTC.

In its sample, this clonotype was seen a few times. This chain joins TRBV10-3 and TRBJ2-1, with 11 bases aligning to TRBD2. From germline, CDR1 is ENHRY and CDR2 SYGVKD. The CDR3 is 16 amino acids. The V and J ends lost 4 bases and 9 bases, in that order; junction bases with no gene match: 11. The DNA for the CDR3 is TGTGCCATCAGTGCCGGTACTAGCGGGAGCTCCGGTGAGCAGTTCTTC. Its protein product is CAISAGTSGSSGEQFF.

Ten or more counts support this clonotype. The chain recombines TRBV10-3 with TRBJ2-7, with 10 bases fitting TRBD1. The CDR3 consists of 12 residues. The V gene's germline CDR1 is ENHRY and CDR2 SYGVKD. J gave up 6 bases and V 6 bases, and 2 bases lay outside the gene matches. CDR3: CAIRGQGPEQYF. The CDR3 DNA reads as TGTGCCATCAGGGGACAGGGGCCCGAGCAGTACTTC.

V usage is TRBV19 and J usage is TRBJ2-7, with 7 bases identical to TRBD2. V lost 9 bases and J lost 3; bases outside the gene matches: 14. Per germline, CDR1 LNHDA and CDR2 SQIVND (reference sequence). The CDR3 has 15 amino acids. CDR3 loop: CASSPVPGGYYEQYF. CDR3 in DNA: TGTGCCAGCAGTCCCGTACCGGGGGGATACTACGAGCAGTACTTC.

This clonotype was detected ten times or more. DNA for the CDR3: TGCAGTGCTAGAGATTTGGGGGGGACCTACGAGCAGTACTTC. It encodes CSARDLGGTYEQYF. The chain links TRBV20-1 to TRBJ2-7; 7 bases match TRBD2. Germline trimming cut 0 bases from V and 2 bases from J; bases unmatched to any gene: 4. CDR3 length: 14 amino acids. The germline V gene has CDR1 DFQATT and CDR2 SNEGSKA (reference sequence).

In this sample, this clonotype turned up many times. The gene calls are TRBV20-1 and TRBJ1-2, with 10 nucleotides matching TRBD1. This CDR3 is 18 amino acids long. V shed 0 bases, J shed 4 bases, and the junction held 14 bases outside the gene matches. CDR1 DFQATT and CDR2 SNEGSKA come from the germline V gene (reference sequence). The CDR3 coding sequence is TGCAGTGCTAGAGACCCGGGACAGGGGATTCCCTATCCCTATGGCTACACCTTC. Translated: CSARDPGQGIPYPYGYTF.

Points on this clonotype: A much larger clone differs from this one at a single base, so this may be a read error. The CDR3: CASSESVNEQFF. CDR3 nucleotides: TGTGCCAGCAGTGAATCCGTCAATGAGCAGTTCTTC. V usage is TRBV6-1 and J usage is TRBJ2-1, with D uncertain. With 2 bases removed from V and 6 bases from J, the gap between germline ends came to 5 bases. Looked up from germline, CDR1 is MNHNS and CDR2 is SASEGT. CDR3 length equals 12 residues.

The table lists this clonotype with many counts. The chain combines TRBV12-3 or TRBV12-4 with TRBJ2-1, with 10 nucleotides matching TRBD2. This CDR3 contains 17 residues. V dropped 3 bases and J dropped 3; count of bases not matched to a gene: 8. The CDR3 DNA sequence: TGTGCCAGCAGTTTTTTCCGAGCGGGAGGGTTCTACAATGAGCAGTTCTTC. Translation: CASSFFRAGGFYNEQFF.

Ten or more counts support this clonotype. The rearrangement uses TRBV9 and TRBJ2-7, with 7 bases identical to TRBD1. The V and J ends lost 3 bases and 3 bases, in that order; junction bases with no gene match: 6. The CDR3 length is 14 residues. Germline V lookup: CDR1 SGDLS, CDR2 YYNGEE. The CDR3 DNA sequence: TGTGCCAGCAGCGCATCCGGGACAGACTACGAGCAGTACTTC. Amino acids: CASSASGTDYEQYF.

V and J are TRBV9 and TRBJ1-6, with D unclear. Germline V gene lookup returns CDR1 SGDLS and CDR2 YYNGEE. V shed 7 bases and J shed 10 bases, with 15 bases lying between them. This CDR3 is 13 amino acids long. This CDR3 is CASQAGSSSPLHF. CDR3 DNA sequence: TGTGCCAGCCAGGCGGGGTCATCATCACCCCTCCACTTT.

Comments on this clonotype: A read error is possible here, since a much larger clone lies one base away. This chain joins TRBV4-1 and TRBJ2-3; tentative D call: TRBD1 (5 bases). Per the germline V gene, CDR1 is MGHRA and CDR2 is YSYEKL. V lost 2 bases, J lost 4 bases, and 16 bases lay in between. The CDR3 totals 16 residues. CDR3 nucleotides: TGCGCCAGCAGCCAACCCAGGGTTCTTGTTGCAGATACGCAGTATTTT. This encodes CASSQPRVLVADTQYF.

The J gene is TRBJ2-2, the V gene TRBV10-3; D not certain. Germline CDR1 ENHRY, CDR2 SYGVKD. This CDR3 has 14 residues. The germline V and J ends were trimmed by 7 bases and 0 bases, with 9 bases remaining between them. The CDR3 protein is CAITLAPNTGELFF. Here the CDR3 DNA reads TGTGCCATCACCCTGGCCCCGAACACCGGGGAGCTGTTTTTT.

Comments on this clonotype: One junction end disagrees with the germline gene, perhaps due to a read error. The chain recombines TRBV13 with TRBJ2-1; 9 nucleotides match TRBD2. CDR1 and CDR2 from the germline V gene are PRHDT and FYEKMQ (reference sequence). This CDR3 is 16 amino acids long. The CDR3 protein is CASSRSAGGPYDEQFF. In DNA, the CDR3 is TGTGCCAGCAGTCGATCAGCGGGAGGTCCCTACGATGAGCAGTTCTTC.

There are many counts of this clonotype. This rearrangement joins TRBV12-3 or TRBV12-4 to TRBJ1-1, with 11 nucleotides matching TRBD1. This CDR3 contains 16 residues. V dropped 5 bases and J dropped 1; count of bases not matched to a gene: 6. For the CDR3, the DNA is TGTGCCAGCAGTCGGACAGGGGGCTTGTGGAACACTGAAGCTTTCTTT. The encoded protein is CASSRTGGLWNTEAFF.

This clonotype was recorded a few times. The junction does not match germline at one end; this may be a read error. V is TRBV28 and J is TRBJ2-1; D is unresolved. CDR1 MDHEN and CDR2 SYDVKM come from the germline V gene. This CDR3 is built from 12 residues. The CDR3: CASSLSYNEQSF. The CDR3 region has the DNA TGTGCCAGCTCTTTAAGTTACAATGAGCAGTCCTTC.

This clonotype has a count of ten or more. This chain joins TRBV7-8 and TRBJ2-2; no definite D call. CDR1 and CDR2 (germline): SGHVS, FQNEAQ. The germline V and J ends were trimmed by 2 bases and 1 base, with 11 bases remaining between them. The CDR3 loop spans 16 amino acids. CDR3 DNA sequence: TGTGCCAGCAGCTTAATAGGGTTGGTGAACACCGGGGAGCTGTTTTTT. Its translation: CASSLIGLVNTGELFF. Variable domain in full (rest from reference TRBV7-8 and TRBJ2-2): GAGVSQSPRYKVAKRGQDVALRCDPISGHVSLFWYQQALGQGPEFLTYFQNEAQLDKSGLPSDRFFAERPEGSVSTLKIQRTQQEDSAVYLCASSLIGLVNTGELFFGEGSRLTVL.

This clonotype was observed many times. V gene TRBV10-3 combines with J gene TRBJ1-1; the D gene is possibly TRBD1 (5 bases). Germline CDR1 is ENHRY and CDR2 is SYGVKD. The CDR3 has 16 residues. V dropped 2 bases and J dropped 3 bases, with 16 bases sitting between them. In DNA, the CDR3 is TGTGCCATCAGTGAGGGCCTCGGGGGGTCGTACACTGAAGCTTTCTTT. This encodes CAISEGLGGSYTEAFF.

The chain joins TRBV9 to TRBJ1-4; D ambiguous. This CDR3 comprises 14 residues. Per the germline V gene, CDR1 is SGDLS and CDR2 is YYNGEE. V was clipped by 0 bases and J by 5 bases, with 8 bases between them. The chain's CDR3 is CASSVGAGNEKLFF. The CDR3 region has the DNA TGTGCCAGCAGCGTAGGTGCGGGGAATGAAAAACTGTTTTTT. Combining the CDR3 with reference TRBV9 and TRBJ1-4 gives the whole variable domain DSGVTQTPKHLITATGQRVTLRCSPRSGDLSVYWYQQSLDQGLQFLIQYYNGEERAKGNILERFSAQQFPDLHSELNLSSLELGDSALYFCASSVGAGNEKLFFGSGTQLSVL.